Below, 10 T cell receptor beta chains from the same sample are listed, as sequenced in a study of early T cells in non-severe SARS-CoV-2 infection. TCRdb redid the calling of the 5' RACE reads with MiXCR, one entry per CDR3 protein. The sample carries under 70,000 distinct CDR3 sequences, roughly 5.5% recorded once. The sequencing input was whole blood. Receptors originate from an adult who was a healthcare worker with PCR-confirmed SARS-CoV-2 infection or an uninfected control (not recorded which).

In this sample, this clonotype turned up a few times. The chain uses TRBV5-8 and TRBJ2-3; 8 bases map to TRBD1. The CDR3 has 14 amino acids. Trimming took 4 bases from V and 3 from J; bases not matched to a gene: 4. CDR1 is SGHTS and CDR2 is YDEGEE in the germline V gene. As DNA, the CDR3 is TGTGCCAGCAGCCCGGACAGGGCTACAGATACGCAGTATTTT. Its protein product is CASSPDRATDTQYF.

This clonotype was seen ten or more times. The chain joins TRBV18 to TRBJ2-7, with TRBD2 matching over 12 bases. Germline V gene sequence: CDR1 KGHSH, CDR2 LQKENI. This CDR3 has 16 amino acids. Trimming at V came to 0 bases and at J to 3 bases, leaving 3 bases not matched to a gene. The CDR3 sequence: CASSPPKLAGGYEQYF. The CDR3 DNA follows: TGTGCCAGCTCACCACCGAAACTAGCGGGGGGCTACGAGCAGTACTTC.

The chain links TRBV3-1 to TRBJ2-2; perhaps TRBD2 as D (5 bases). From germline, CDR1 is LGHDT and CDR2 YNNKEL (reference sequence). V was cut by 11 bases and J by 2 bases, with 9 bases left in between. CDR3 length: 12 amino acids. The CDR3 bases are TGTGCCTCCGAGGGAAACACCGGGGAGCTGTTTTTT. As protein: CASEGNTGELFF.

DNA for the CDR3: TGTGCCAGCAGTTCGTCACAGGGGCTCACGCAGTATTTT. This sequence encodes CASSSSQGLTQYF. The chain recombines TRBV6-2 or TRBV6-3 with TRBJ2-3; TRBD1 aligns across 7 bases. Per germline, CDR1 MNHEY and CDR2 SVGEGT. The length of the CDR3 is 13 residues. Losses at the gene ends were 4 bases for V and 9 bases for J; bases not matched to a gene: 7.

In this sample, this clonotype turned up many times. The rearrangement uses TRBV4-2 and TRBJ1-6; TRBD1 matches 11 bases. With V trimmed by 1 base and J by 9 bases, 5 bases remained unmatched. The CDR3 length is 16 residues. Germline CDR1 and CDR2: LGHNA and YNFKEQ. CDR3 sequence reads: CASSQVVGQGVSPLHF. CDR3 bases: TGTGCCAGCAGCCAAGTCGTGGGACAGGGGGTTTCACCCCTCCACTTT.

This CDR3 reads CASTRRIQETQYF. CDR3 nucleotide sequence: TGTGCCAGCACCAGGCGTATTCAAGAGACCCAGTACTTC. The chain joins TRBV12-3 or TRBV12-4 to TRBJ2-5; D is unresolved. The ends were cut back, 7 bases at V and 2 bases at J, with 11 bases in the middle. The length of the CDR3 is 13 residues.

This clonotype turned up a few times. The J gene is TRBJ1-5, the V gene TRBV21-1. TRBV21-1 is listed as a pseudogene. The CDR3 has 13 residues. The CDR3 DNA sequence: TGTGCCAGCATATGGCAGATTTATCAGCCCCAGCATTTT. This codes for CASIWQIYQPQHF.

In this sample, this clonotype turned up many times. The chain carries TRBV4-1 and TRBJ2-6, with 7 positions matching TRBD1. Trimming removed 0 bases from V and 12 bases from J; junction bases left unmatched: 2. Germline loops: CDR1 MGHRA, CDR2 YSYEKL. The CDR3 runs to 13 residues. The CDR3 loop is CASSQEGGRVLTF. CDR3 in DNA: TGCGCCAGCAGCCAAGAAGGGGGCCGCGTCCTGACTTTC.

This clonotype was recorded at least ten times. This chain connects TRBV12-3 or TRBV12-4 to TRBJ2-7, with D perhaps TRBD2 (5 bases). Trimming left V 5 bases short and J 4 bases short, with 12 bases between. This CDR3 comprises 13 residues. CDR3 DNA sequence: TGTGCCAGCAGTCCCGGCGGGTTTTACGAGCAGTACTTC. It codes for CASSPGGFYEQYF.

This clonotype is medium-sized (0.01 to 0.1%) in the sample. V and J are TRBV6-2 or TRBV6-3 and TRBJ2-7; no reliable D call. The V and J ends lost 2 bases and 5 bases respectively, with 10 bases between them. The length of the CDR3 is 13 residues. Germline CDR1 and CDR2: MNHEY and SVGEGT. CDR3 in DNA: TGTGCCAGCAGTTACGTTGCTTCCCACGAGCAGTACTTC. Protein product: CASSYVASHEQYF.